A single sample is the source of the 30 T cell receptor beta chains below, sequenced in a study of cytomegalovirus exposure and HLA in healthy donors. The PCR was carried out with 60 Vbeta primers and 13 Jbeta primers. Only in-frame clones appear in the TCRdb table, and some are missing; sequencing was by immunoSEQ multiplex PCR. The sample gives about 180,000 clones, about three quarters of which show up once; around 3.4% is in the top ten. Sequences were obtained from PBMCs. The receptor source for this set is a woman aged 60-75 years in good health and CMV-seropositive.

The chain joins TRBV7-8 to TRBJ2-5; 9 positions agree with TRBD2. Germline V gives CDR1 SGHVS, CDR2 FQNEAQ. Losses at the gene ends were 5 bases for V and 5 bases for J; bases not matched to a gene: 9. The CDR3 consists of 15 residues. The CDR3 spells CASSPRAGGGETQYF. The CDR3 DNA reads as TGTGCCAGCAGCCCCCGAGCGGGAGGAGGGGAGACCCAGTACTTC. The full variable domain, with the rest looked up from reference TRBV7-8 and TRBJ2-5, is GAGVSQSPRYKVAKRGQDVALRCDPISGHVSLFWYQQALGQGPEFLTYFQNEAQLDKSGLPSDRFFAERPEGSVSTLKIQRTQQEDSAVYLCASSPRAGGGETQYFGPGTRLLVL.

The genes are TRBV6-5 and TRBJ2-2, with D possibly matching TRBD2 (6 bases). Germline lookup yields CDR1 MNHEY and CDR2 SVGAGI. There are 14 residues in the CDR3. V was trimmed by 6 bases and J by 5 bases, leaving 13 bases between them. CDR3 amino acids: CASSTVGGTGELFF. The CDR3 nucleotides read TGTGCCAGCAGCACCGTGGGAGGAACCGGGGAGCTGTTTTTT.

This clone showed up just a few times. This chain joins TRBV10-2 and TRBJ2-5; 7 positions agree with TRBD1. The end of the DNA is better explained by TRBJ2-7, so the J call may be wrong. The CDR3 loop spans 14 amino acids. Germline V gives CDR1 WSHSY, CDR2 SAAADI. CDR3 residues: CASSGTGQPYEQYF. CDR3 sequence (DNA): TGCGCCAGCAGTGGGACGGGACAGCCCTACGAGCAGTACTTC.

The V gene is TRBV6-5, the J gene TRBJ1-1; 12 bases are a match to TRBD1. V gave up 2 bases and J gave up 4 bases; unmatched junction bases: 2. Germline assignment: CDR1 MNHEY and CDR2 SVGAGI. This CDR3 region has 15 residues. DNA of the CDR3: TGTGCCAGCAGTTACCGGGGACAGGGGGCCACTGAAGCTTTCTTT. This gives the protein CASSYRGQGATEAFF.

This chain links TRBV30 with TRBJ1-1, with 9 bases matching TRBD1. With 3 bases clipped from V and 0 bases from J, the junction kept 17 bases outside the gene matches. The CDR3 consists of 19 residues. CDR1 GTSNPN and CDR2 SVGIG come from the germline V gene (reference sequence). CDR3 loop: CAWRARFDRGLHMNTEAFF. CDR3 bases: TGTGCCTGGAGGGCTCGATTCGACAGGGGGTTACACATGAACACTGAAGCTTTCTTT.

The chain recombines TRBV5-4 with TRBJ2-1, with a tentative D call TRBD1 (6 bases). V was trimmed by 0 bases and J by 9 bases, leaving 19 bases between them. The CDR3 is made up of 16 amino acids. Germline lookup yields CDR1 SGHNT and CDR2 YYREEE (reference sequence). CDR3 bases: TGTGCCAGCAGCTTGGGTGGGTCAGGGGTTTGGGGTGAGCAGTTCTTC. It translates to CASSLGGSGVWGEQFF.

The V and J genes are TRBV28 and TRBJ2-7, with TRBD1 as a possible D gene (5 bases). CDR1 MDHEN and CDR2 SYDVKM come from the germline V gene. The CDR3 sequence is 12 residues long. Trimming stripped 6 bases from V and 5 bases from J, with 11 bases between. The CDR3 DNA reads TGTGCCAGCAGCATCCGCAGGGACGAGCAGTACTTC. Its protein is CASSIRRDEQYF. The full variable domain, its missing parts supplied by reference TRBV28 and TRBJ2-7, is DVKVTQSSRYLVKRTGEKVFLECVQDMDHENMFWYRQDPGLGLRLIYFSYDVKMKEKGDIPEGYSVSREKKERFSLILESASTNQTSMYLCASSIRRDEQYFGPGTRLTVT.

The rearrangement joins TRBV9 to TRBJ2-2, with 13 nucleotides matching TRBD2. CDR1 and CDR2 from the germline V gene are SGDLS and YYNGEE. The CDR3 spans 20 residues. Losses at the gene ends were 4 bases for V and 3 bases for J; bases not matched to a gene: 15. This CDR3 is CASSPNPGTSGAGHTGELFF. CDR3 coding DNA: TGTGCCAGCAGCCCTAATCCCGGGACTAGCGGGGCGGGTCACACCGGGGAGCTGTTTTTT.

The chain uses TRBV7-9 and TRBJ2-1, with a possible D match to TRBD1 (6 bases). Looked up from germline, CDR1 is SEHNR and CDR2 is FQNEAQ (reference sequence). The CDR3 runs to 14 residues. The germline V and J ends were trimmed by 1 base and 9 bases, with 13 bases remaining between them. DNA of the CDR3: TGTGCCAGCAGCTTAGAGGGGCAGGGGAGTGAGCAGTTCTTC. This encodes CASSLEGQGSEQFF.

This chain links TRBV29-1 with TRBJ1-3; D is possibly TRBD1 (5 bases). CDR3 size: 16 residues. Germline assignment: CDR1 SQVTM and CDR2 ANQGSEA. V was shortened by 0 bases and J by 4 bases, with 16 bases between the two germline ends. Here the CDR3 reads CSVEDPKGSWGNTIYF. DNA for the CDR3: TGCAGCGTTGAAGACCCCAAGGGGTCGTGGGGAAACACCATATATTTT.

V is TRBV6-1 and J is TRBJ1-1, with D perhaps matching TRBD1 (6 bases). In germline, CDR1 is MNHNS, CDR2 SASEGT. V lost 6 bases and J lost 5, with 13 bases in between. There are 13 residues in the CDR3. The CDR3 coding sequence is TGTGCCAGCAGGGAACAGGGTAGAACTGAAGCTTTCTTT. Amino acid sequence: CASREQGRTEAFF.

This chain uses TRBV5-6 with TRBJ2-7; tentative D call: TRBD1 (6 bases). Germline CDR1 SGHDT, CDR2 YYEEEE. The V end lost 3 bases, the J end lost 5 bases, and 12 bases lay between the germline ends. This CDR3 contains 13 residues. The CDR3 here is CASSSQGINEQYF. DNA for the CDR3: TGTGCCAGCAGCTCGCAGGGGATCAACGAGCAGTACTTC.

The chain is built from TRBV18 and TRBJ2-1; D is undetermined. The germline V gene has CDR1 KGHSH and CDR2 LQKENI. The length of the CDR3 is 13 residues. Deletions cut 3 bases from V and 4 bases from J, with 7 bases between. The CDR3 protein is CASSPNRYNEQFF. CDR3 sequence (DNA): TGTGCCAGCTCACCTAACCGGTACAATGAGCAGTTCTTC.

This clone was detected once. This chain connects TRBV7-9 to TRBJ2-1; 11 bases match TRBD2. This CDR3 comprises 14 residues. Germline CDR1 is SEHNR and CDR2 is FQNEAQ (reference sequence). The trim removed 5 bases at V and 6 bases at J, leaving 3 bases unmatched. This CDR3 is CASSPSGRSNEQFF. The CDR3 DNA follows: TGTGCCAGCAGCCCTAGCGGGAGGAGCAATGAGCAGTTCTTC.

This chain links TRBV6-5 with TRBJ2-7; TRBD1 might be the D (6 bases). Germline V lookup: CDR1 MNHEY, CDR2 SVGAGI. The CDR3 spans 14 residues. Trimming removed 5 bases at V and 8 bases at J, with 19 bases between. In nucleotides, the CDR3 is TGTGCCAGCAGTCCCGGGACAAGGCTAGGAAAGCAGTACTTC. Residues: CASSPGTRLGKQYF.

The CDR3 DNA reads as TGCGCCAGCAGCCAAGTAACAGGGTTCTACGAGCAGTACTTC. It encodes CASSQVTGFYEQYF. The V and J genes are TRBV4-1 and TRBJ2-7; D is perhaps TRBD1 (6 bases). Trimming stripped 1 base from V and 3 bases from J, with 10 bases between. The CDR3 is 14 amino acids. Germline-derived CDR1 and CDR2 are MGHRA and YSYEKL.

CDR3 sequence reads: CAWSGKQGNNYGYTF. The CDR3 DNA reads TGTGCCTGGAGTGGGAAACAGGGAAACAACTATGGCTACACCTTC. The rearrangement joins TRBV30 to TRBJ1-2; weak D call: TRBD1 (6 bases). Deletions cut 1 base from V and 2 bases from J, with 14 bases between. The CDR3 runs to 15 residues. The germline CDR1 and CDR2 sequences are GTSNPN and SVGIG (reference sequence).

In this sample, this clone turned up once. The junction departs from germline at one end; a sequencing error may be responsible. The rearrangement links TRBV5-1 to TRBJ2-2, with a weak D call TRBD1 (6 bases). This CDR3 is built from 14 residues. The V gene's germline CDR1 is SGHRS and CDR2 YFSETQ. The CDR3 loop reads CAGSSTGNTGELFF. The CDR3 coding sequence is TGCGCCGGCAGCTCGACAGGGAACACCGGGGAGCTGTTTTTT.

The genes are TRBV6-1 and TRBJ1-1; tentatively, D is TRBD1 (6 bases). Germline lookup yields CDR1 MNHNS and CDR2 SASEGT. Trimming removed 6 bases at V and 5 bases at J, with 19 bases between. The CDR3 spans 15 residues. Here the CDR3 reads CASRYGTGLRTEAFF. For the CDR3, the DNA is TGTGCCAGCAGGTACGGTACAGGGTTACGGACTGAAGCTTTCTTT.

The J gene is TRBJ2-1, the V gene TRBV7-6; maybe TRBD2 (6 bases). CDR1 and CDR2 (germline): SGHVS, FNYEAQ. The CDR3 runs to 18 residues. Trimming removed 2 bases from V and 0 bases from J, with 17 bases in between. The CDR3 reads CASSLPLSGKASYNEQFF. CDR3 in DNA: TGTGCCAGCAGCTTACCCCTTAGCGGCAAAGCCTCCTACAATGAGCAGTTCTTC.

CDR3 bases: TGTGCCAGCAGCCAGGAGGCGGGGCGGCCGAACACCGGGGAGCTGTTTTTT. This encodes CASSQEAGRPNTGELFF. The chain links TRBV4-2 to TRBJ2-2, with D possibly TRBD2 on 6 matching bases. There are 17 residues in the CDR3. Germline-derived CDR1 and CDR2 are LGHNA and YNFKEQ. The V end was cut by 3 bases, the J end by 0 bases, with 14 bases between.

This chain connects TRBV11-3 to TRBJ1-4; the D is unclear. The CDR3 has 9 residues. Trimming took 0 bases from V and 15 from J, leaving 2 bases between them. CDR1 is SGHNT, CDR2 YENEEA, per germline. CDR3 DNA sequence: TGTGCCAGCAGCTTAGATATGTTTTTT. Translation gives CASSLDMFF.

This clone occurred a few times. The V and J genes are TRBV18 and TRBJ1-2, with TRBD1 as a possible D gene (5 bases). Germline-derived CDR1 and CDR2 are KGHSH and LQKENI. V was pared by 4 bases and J by 4 bases, with 19 bases between. The CDR3 contains 16 residues. CDR3 residues: CASSLQTENPFYGYTF. The CDR3, as DNA: TGTGCCAGCTCACTCCAGACAGAGAATCCCTTCTATGGCTACACCTTC.

On this clone: The germline gene is not matched at one end of the junction; a read error may be the cause. This rearrangement joins TRBV7-9 to TRBJ2-3; TRBD2 matches 7 bases. This CDR3 is 12 amino acids long. Per the germline V gene, CDR1 is SEHNR and CDR2 is FQNEAQ (reference sequence). Here the CDR3 reads CASSLEGRSGTF. CDR3 DNA sequence: TGTGCCAGCAGCTTAGAGGGGAGGAGCGGGACCTTT. Combining the CDR3 with reference TRBV7-9 and TRBJ2-3 gives the whole variable domain DTGVSQNPRHKITKRGQNVTFRCDPISEHNRLYWYRQTLGQGPEFLTYFQNEAQLEKSRLLSDRFSAERPKGSFSTLEIQRTEQGDSAMYLCASSLEGRSGTFGPGTRLTVL.

The chain employs TRBV9 and TRBJ2-5, with 8 bases fitting TRBD2. This CDR3 is built from 16 residues. The V gene end was trimmed by 0 bases and the J gene end by 0 bases; junction bases not matched to a gene: 4. The germline V gene encodes CDR1 SGDLS and CDR2 YYNGEE. The CDR3 spells CASSVGVGLDQETQYF. The DNA for the CDR3 is TGTGCCAGCAGCGTAGGGGTGGGACTAGACCAAGAGACCCAGTACTTC.

The V gene is TRBV5-1, the J gene TRBJ1-2; a possible D gene is TRBD1 (5 bases). CDR1 SGHRS and CDR2 YFSETQ come from the germline V gene. CDR3 length: 14 amino acids. Trimming took 3 bases from V and 8 from J, leaving 17 bases between them. CDR3 bases: TGCGCCAGCAGCTCCAGTGGGGGGGTAGGCGGCTACACCTTC. Its protein is CASSSSGGVGGYTF.

There are a few counts of this clone. The chain employs TRBV9 and TRBJ2-5; maybe TRBD2 (5 bases). Germline values: CDR1 SGDLS, CDR2 YYNGEE. This CDR3 has 14 residues. Trimming took 0 bases from V and 5 from J, leaving 11 bases between them. In DNA, the CDR3 is TGTGCCAGCAGCGTAGATCCGAGGGAGGAGACCCAGTACTTC. The encoded protein is CASSVDPREETQYF.

This clone appeared a few times. This chain uses TRBV30 with TRBJ2-3, with 10 positions matching TRBD1. The CDR3 is 13 amino acids. Germline-derived CDR1 and CDR2 are GTSNPN and SVGIG (reference sequence). J gave up 4 bases and V 7 bases, and 5 bases lay outside the gene matches. CDR3 in amino acids: CAFRDRGADTQYF. CDR3 in DNA: TGTGCCTTCCGGGACAGGGGCGCAGATACGCAGTATTTT.

The chain recombines TRBV28 with TRBJ1-6; no clear D gene. V was clipped by 3 bases and J by 4 bases, with 7 bases between them. CDR3 length: 14 amino acids. CDR1 is MDHEN, CDR2 SYDVKM, per germline. The CDR3 is CASSFPQYNSPLHF. CDR3 in DNA: TGTGCCAGCAGTTTTCCCCAATATAATTCACCCCTCCACTTT.

The gene calls are TRBV9 and TRBJ1-2, with D unclear. The CDR3 loop spans 14 amino acids. Germline V gene data show CDR1 as SGDLS and CDR2 as YYNGEE. Trimming stripped 3 bases from V and 3 bases from J, with 12 bases between. CDR3 sequence reads: CASSGLLPDYGYTF. The CDR3 DNA follows: TGTGCCAGCAGCGGGTTACTCCCGGACTATGGCTACACCTTC.